Listed below are T cell receptor beta chains from one sample, sequenced in a study of cytomegalovirus exposure and HLA in healthy donors. Assay: immunoSEQ multiplex PCR; the TCRdb copy retains only in-frame clones and omits some. The table records under 85,000 clones, roughly three quarters of them present only once. Sequenced: PBMCs. The receptors were gathered from a woman aged 40 to 50 in good health and CMV-seropositive. CDR3s include the opening cysteine and the closing phenylalanine or tryptophan. The D gene is left open where the match is weak. Not all rows give a size; the values are once, few, many and, for expanded clones, a class.

TRBJ1-1 | - | TRBV6-5 | - | CASSYSGQGMNTEAFF | TGTGCCAGCAGTTACTCGGGGCAGGGGATGAACACTGAAGCTTTCTTT
TRBJ1-2 | - | TRBV28 | - | CASSLLGGLYGYTF | TGTGCCAGCAGTTTATTGGGGGGACTCTATGGCTACACCTTC
TRBJ2-5 | - | TRBV19 | - | CASNNHRDQETQYF | TGTGCCAGTAACAACCACAGGGACCAAGAGACCCAGTACTTC
TRBJ1-4 | - | TRBV9 | once | CASSVGPGDYEKLFF | TGTGCCAGCAGCGTAGGCCCAGGGGATTATGAAAAACTGTTTTTT
TRBJ1-1 | - | TRBV6-1 | - | CASRGAGNTEAFF | TGTGCCAGCAGGGGGGCGGGGAACACTGAAGCTTTCTTT
TRBJ1-4 | TRBD1 | TRBV4-1 | - | CASSSQWGTENEKLFF | TGCGCCAGCAGCAGTCAGTGGGGGACAGAGAATGAAAAACTGTTTTTT
TRBJ2-1 | TRBD1 | TRBV18 | - | CASSPWGQGEVNEQFF | TGTGCCAGCTCACCATGGGGACAGGGGGAGGTAAATGAGCAGTTCTTC
TRBJ2-3 | TRBD2 | TRBV30 | few | CAWSRGLAGALLDTQYF | TGTGCCTGGAGCAGGGGGCTAGCGGGAGCCTTACTGGATACGCAGTATTTT
TRBJ1-6 | - | TRBV5-1 | - | CASSNAGRDDSPLHF | TGCGCCAGCAGCAATGCCGGCAGGGATGATTCACCCCTCCACTTT
TRBJ2-3 | - | TRBV19 | - | CASSMNLLSDTQYF | TGTGCCAGTAGTATGAACCTTCTATCAGATACGCAGTATTTT
TRBJ1-2 | - | TRBV16 | - | CASSQSGGARGYGYTF | TGTGCCAGCAGCCAATCTGGTGGGGCGCGAGGCTATGGCTACACCTTC